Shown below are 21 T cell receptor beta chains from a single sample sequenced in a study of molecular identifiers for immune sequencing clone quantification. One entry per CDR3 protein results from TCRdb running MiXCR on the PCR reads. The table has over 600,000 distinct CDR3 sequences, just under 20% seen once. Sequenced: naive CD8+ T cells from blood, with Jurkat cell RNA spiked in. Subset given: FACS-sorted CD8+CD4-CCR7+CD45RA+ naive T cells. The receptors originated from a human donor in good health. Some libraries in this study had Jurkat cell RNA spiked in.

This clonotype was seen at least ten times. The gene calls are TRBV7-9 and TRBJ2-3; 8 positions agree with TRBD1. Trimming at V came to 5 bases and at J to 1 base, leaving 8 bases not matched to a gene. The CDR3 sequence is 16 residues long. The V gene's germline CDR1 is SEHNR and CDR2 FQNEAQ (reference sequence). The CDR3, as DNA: TGTGCCAGCAGCGCCACAGGGGGGAAAGGCACAGATACGCAGTATTTT. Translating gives CASSATGGKGTDTQYF. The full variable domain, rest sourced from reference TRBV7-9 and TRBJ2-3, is DTGVSQNPRHKITKRGQNVTFRCDPISEHNRLYWYRQTLGQGPEFLTYFQNEAQLEKSRLLSDRFSAERPKGSFSTLEIQRTEQGDSAMYLCASSATGGKGTDTQYFGPGTRLTVL.

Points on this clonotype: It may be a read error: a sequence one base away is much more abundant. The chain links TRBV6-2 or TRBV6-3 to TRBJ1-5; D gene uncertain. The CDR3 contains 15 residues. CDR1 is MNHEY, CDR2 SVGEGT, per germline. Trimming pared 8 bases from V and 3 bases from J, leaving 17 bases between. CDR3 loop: CASDLGRASNQPQHF. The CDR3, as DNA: TGTGCCAGCGATCTAGGCCGGGCCTCCAATCAGCCCCAGCATTTT.

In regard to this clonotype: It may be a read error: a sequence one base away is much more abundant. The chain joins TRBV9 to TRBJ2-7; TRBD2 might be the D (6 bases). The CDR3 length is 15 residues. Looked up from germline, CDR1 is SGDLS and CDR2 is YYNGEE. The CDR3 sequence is CASSVSGGTSYEQCF. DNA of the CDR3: TGTGCCAGCAGCGTAAGTGGGGGGACGTCCTACGAGCAGTGCTTC. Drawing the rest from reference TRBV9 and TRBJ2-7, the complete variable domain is DSGVTQTPKHLITATGQRVTLRCSPRSGDLSVYWYQQSLDQGLQFLIQYYNGEERAKGNILERFSAQQFPDLHSELNLSSLELGDSALYFCASSVSGGTSYEQCFGPGTRLTVT.

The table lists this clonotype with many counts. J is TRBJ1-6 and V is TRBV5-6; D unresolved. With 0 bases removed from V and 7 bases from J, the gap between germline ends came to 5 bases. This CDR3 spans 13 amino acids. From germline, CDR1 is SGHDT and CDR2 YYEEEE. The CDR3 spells CASSLAKNSPLHF. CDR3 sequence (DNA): TGTGCCAGCAGCTTGGCCAAGAATTCACCCCTCCACTTT.

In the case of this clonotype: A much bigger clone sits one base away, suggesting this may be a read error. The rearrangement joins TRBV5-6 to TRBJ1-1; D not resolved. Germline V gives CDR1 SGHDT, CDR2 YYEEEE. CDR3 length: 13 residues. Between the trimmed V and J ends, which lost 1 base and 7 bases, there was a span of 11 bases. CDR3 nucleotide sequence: TGTGCCAGCAGCTTGCTGTCAGAATTTGAAGCTTTCTTT. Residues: CASSLLSEFEAFF.

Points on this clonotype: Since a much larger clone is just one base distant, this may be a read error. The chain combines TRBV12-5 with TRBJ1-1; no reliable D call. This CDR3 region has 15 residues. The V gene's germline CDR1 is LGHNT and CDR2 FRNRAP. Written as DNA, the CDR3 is TGTGCTAGTGGTTTTAAGGGCAGCTTGAACACTGAAGCTCTCTTT. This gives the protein CASGFKGSLNTEALF.

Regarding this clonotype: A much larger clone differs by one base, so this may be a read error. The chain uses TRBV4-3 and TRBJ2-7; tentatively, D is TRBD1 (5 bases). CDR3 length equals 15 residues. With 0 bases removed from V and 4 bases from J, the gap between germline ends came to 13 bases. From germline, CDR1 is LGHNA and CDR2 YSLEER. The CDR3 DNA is TGCGCCAGCAGCCAAGATTGGGGCTGGCGATACGAGCAGTACTTC. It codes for CASSQDWGWRYEQYF.

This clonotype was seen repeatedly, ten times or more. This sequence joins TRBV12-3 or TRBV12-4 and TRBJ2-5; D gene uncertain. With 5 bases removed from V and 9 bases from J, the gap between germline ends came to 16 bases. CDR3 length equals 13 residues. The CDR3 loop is CASSTAPEVAQYF. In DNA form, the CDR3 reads TGTGCCAGCAGTACCGCCCCTGAAGTGGCCCAGTACTTC.

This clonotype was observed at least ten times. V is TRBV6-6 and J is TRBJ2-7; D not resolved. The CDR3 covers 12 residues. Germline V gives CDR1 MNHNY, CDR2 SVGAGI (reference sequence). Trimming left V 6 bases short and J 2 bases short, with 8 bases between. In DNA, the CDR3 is TGTGCCAGCAGCCCAGAGACCTACGAGCAGTACTTC. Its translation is CASSPETYEQYF.

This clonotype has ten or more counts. CDR3 residues: CASSPGVTYGYTF. The CDR3 nucleotides read TGTGCCAGCAGTCCTGGGGTCACCTATGGCTACACCTTC. This sequence joins TRBV7-9 and TRBJ1-2; the D is unclear. CDR3 length: 13 amino acids. Between the trimmed V and J ends, which lost 6 bases and 4 bases, there was a span of 12 bases. Germline CDR1 is SEHNR and CDR2 is FQNEAQ (reference sequence).

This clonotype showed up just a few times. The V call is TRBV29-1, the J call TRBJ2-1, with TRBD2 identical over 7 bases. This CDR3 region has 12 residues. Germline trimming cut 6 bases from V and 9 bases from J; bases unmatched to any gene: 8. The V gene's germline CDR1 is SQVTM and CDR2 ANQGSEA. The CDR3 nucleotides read TGCAGCGTGCGGGGGAGGGCCAGTGAGCAGTTCTTC. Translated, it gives CSVRGRASEQFF.

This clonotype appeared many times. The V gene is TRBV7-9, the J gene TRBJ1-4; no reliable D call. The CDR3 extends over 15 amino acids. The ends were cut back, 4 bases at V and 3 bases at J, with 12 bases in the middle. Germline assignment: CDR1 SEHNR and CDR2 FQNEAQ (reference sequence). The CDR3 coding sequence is TGTGCCAGCAGCTCCGGAACAGAATCTAATGAAAAACTGTTTTTT. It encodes CASSSGTESNEKLFF.

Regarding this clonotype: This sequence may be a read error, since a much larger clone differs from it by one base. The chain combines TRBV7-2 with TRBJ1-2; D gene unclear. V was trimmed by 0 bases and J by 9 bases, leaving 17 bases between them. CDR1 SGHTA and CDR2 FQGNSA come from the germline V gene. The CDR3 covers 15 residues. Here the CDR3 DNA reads TGTGCCAGCAGCTTAGCGGACCTAGTCATCGATAGCTACACCTTC. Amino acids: CASSLADLVIDSYTF.

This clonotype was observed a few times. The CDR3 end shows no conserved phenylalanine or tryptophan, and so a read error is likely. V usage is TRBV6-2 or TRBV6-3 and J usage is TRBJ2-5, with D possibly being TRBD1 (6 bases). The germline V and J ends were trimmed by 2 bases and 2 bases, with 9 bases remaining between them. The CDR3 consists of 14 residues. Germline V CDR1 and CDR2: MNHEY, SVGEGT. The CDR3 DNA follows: TGTGCCAGCAGTTACGGGACATTTCAAGAGACCCAGTACATC. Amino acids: CASSYGTFQETQYI.

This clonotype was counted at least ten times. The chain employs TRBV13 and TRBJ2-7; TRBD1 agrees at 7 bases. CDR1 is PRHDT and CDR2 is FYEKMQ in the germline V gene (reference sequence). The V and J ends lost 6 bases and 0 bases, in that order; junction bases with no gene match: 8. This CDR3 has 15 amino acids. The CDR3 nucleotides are TGTGCCAGCAGTCAAGGGGGCCGTAGCTCCTACGAGCAGTACTTC. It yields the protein CASSQGGRSSYEQYF.

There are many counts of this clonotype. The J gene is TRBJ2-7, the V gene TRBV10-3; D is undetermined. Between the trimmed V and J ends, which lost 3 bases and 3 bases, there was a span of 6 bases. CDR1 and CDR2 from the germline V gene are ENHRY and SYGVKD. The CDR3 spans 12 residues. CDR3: CAISEGIYEQYF. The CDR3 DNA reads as TGTGCCATCAGTGAAGGGATCTACGAGCAGTACTTC.

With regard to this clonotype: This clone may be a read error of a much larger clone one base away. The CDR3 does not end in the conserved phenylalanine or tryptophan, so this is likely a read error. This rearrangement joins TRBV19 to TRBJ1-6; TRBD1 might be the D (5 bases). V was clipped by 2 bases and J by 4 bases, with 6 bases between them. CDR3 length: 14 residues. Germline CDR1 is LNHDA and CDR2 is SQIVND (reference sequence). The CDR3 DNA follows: TGTGCCAGTAGTATACAGGGTTATAATTCACCCCTCCACCTT. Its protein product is CASSIQGYNSPLHL.

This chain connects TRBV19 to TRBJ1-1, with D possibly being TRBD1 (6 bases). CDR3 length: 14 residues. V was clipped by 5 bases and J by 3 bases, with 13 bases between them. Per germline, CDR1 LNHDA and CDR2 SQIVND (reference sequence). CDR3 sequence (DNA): TGTGCCAGTAGTCGTCCAGGGGCCCACACTGAAGCTTTCTTT. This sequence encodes CASSRPGAHTEAFF.

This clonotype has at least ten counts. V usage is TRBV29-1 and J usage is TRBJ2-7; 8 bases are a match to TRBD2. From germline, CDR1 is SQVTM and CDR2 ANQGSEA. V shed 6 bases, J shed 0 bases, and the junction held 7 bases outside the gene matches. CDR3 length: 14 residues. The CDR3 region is CSVAGAPISYEQYF. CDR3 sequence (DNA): TGCAGCGTAGCGGGAGCTCCCATCTCCTACGAGCAGTACTTC.

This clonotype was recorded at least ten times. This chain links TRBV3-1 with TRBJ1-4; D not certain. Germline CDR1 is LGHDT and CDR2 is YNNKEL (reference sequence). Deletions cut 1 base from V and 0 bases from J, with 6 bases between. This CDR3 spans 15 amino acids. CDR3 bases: TGTGCCAGCAGCCAAGGAGTCACAACTAATGAAAAACTGTTTTTT. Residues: CASSQGVTTNEKLFF.

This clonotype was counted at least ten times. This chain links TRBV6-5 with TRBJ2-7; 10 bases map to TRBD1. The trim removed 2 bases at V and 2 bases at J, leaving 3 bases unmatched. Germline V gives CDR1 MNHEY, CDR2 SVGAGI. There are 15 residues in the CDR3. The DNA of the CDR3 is TGTGCCAGCAGTTACCGACAGGGGGCTACCTACGAGCAGTACTTC. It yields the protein CASSYRQGATYEQYF.